This TCR beta chain was captured by sequencing in a study of shared clonotypes between healthy human individuals. The study's findings and limits: Against clonotypes common to all four donors, non-shared ones had lower generation probabilities.

On this clone itself: Its matching antigen is unknown.

In germline, CDR1 is SGHAT, CDR2 FQNNGV. This CDR3 contains 13 residues. With 4 bases removed from V and 5 bases from J, the gap between germline ends came to 11 bases. Assay: immunoSEQ multiplex PCR; the TCRdb copy retains only in-frame clones and omits some. The sample has about 1.4 million clones, approximately 97% seen once. This sequence originates from a man aged 25-40 years in good health. V usage is TRBV11-2 and J usage is TRBJ2-5; possible D gene TRBD2, 6 bases. The sample consisted of naive CD4+ T cells sorted from blood. Sample subset: CD45RA+ positively selected. The CDR3 protein is CASSSGLFETQYF. The CDR3 DNA reads TGTGCCAGCAGCTCGGGACTCTTTGAGACCCAGTACTTC.